This entry is about one TCR beta chain. Its specificity is not known. This specimen belongs to a study of cytomegalovirus exposure and HLA in healthy donors. General study findings and limits: Associated with cytomegalovirus, according to the listing, were 150 to 200 TCR beta chains. In an earlier analysis, most TCR beta V segments were productive about 87% or about 30% of the time.

The CDR3 runs 15 residues. Germline loops: CDR1 LGHNA, CDR2 YSLEER. V lost 0 bases and J 6 bases, leaving 13 bases between the germline ends. Nominally healthy donors were sampled, though unrecorded immune exposures were likely. The PCR employed 60 Vbeta primers together with 13 Jbeta primers. Produced via immunoSEQ multiplex PCR; TCRdb's table is partial and in-frame only. The sample has roughly 160,000 clones, around three quarters seen once; the top ten hold more than 3.5%. The chain links TRBV4-3 to TRBJ2-3; D gene unclear. Sequencing was performed on PBMCs. This TCR was sampled from a man aged 25 to 45 in good health and CMV-seropositive. The CDR3 DNA sequence: TGCGCCAGCAGCCAAGAGTCCTACGTCGCCGATACGCAGTATTTT. Its protein is CASSQESYVADTQYF.